What follows describes a single T cell receptor beta chain. Its specificity is not known. The length of the CDR3 is 18 residues. An Oncomine TCR Beta short-read assay was used to sequence the DNA from cultured CD4+ T cells. TCRdb analysed the PCR reads with MiXCR anew, one entry per CDR3 protein. The sample shows approximately 13,000 distinct CDR3 sequences, about 50% of them seen only once. Indicated treatment: approximately nine-day PBMC culture with coronavirus spike peptide pools or control peptides (ViraFEST assay). Negative selection yielded CD4+ T cells from day-10 cultures. The data belong to a study of vaccination and CD4 T cells after COVID-19. Turning to the study itself: Post-COVID sampling occurred a median approximately 99 days after diagnosis (range 35 to 161).

The TCR originated in a human donor who had recovered from COVID-19. The sample was CD4+ T cells from blood, cultured in vitro. The chain recombines TRBV1 with TRBJ2-1; the D call TRBD2 from the table was never checked on the DNA. TRBV1 is termed a pseudogene. The CDR3 is CTSSPWETSGSLEGEQFF. CDR3 nucleotide sequence: TGCACCAGCAGCCCATGGGAGACTAGCGGGAGCCTAGAGGGTGAGCAGTTCTTC.